This T cell receptor beta chain emerged from a study of cytomegalovirus exposure and HLA in healthy donors. Looking at the study overall: Tens of millions of unique TCRs, all from HLA-typed donors, were included in an early release of the data. Whole-study results and caveats: In a later analysis, CMV-associated beta chains were mostly HLA-associated, it appeared.

Though nominally healthy at sampling, donors likely had unrecorded immune exposures. As regards this clone: Its target is unknown.

PCR amplification relied on 60 Vbeta primers (plus 13 Jbeta primers). This table comes from immunoSEQ multiplex PCR, and its TCRdb copy is limited to in-frame clones, with some not included. Among some 65,000 clones listed, roughly 70% were seen once. The V gene's germline CDR1 is MNHEY and CDR2 SVGAGI. The V end lost 7 bases, the J end lost 3 bases, and 18 bases lay between the germline ends. The CDR3 is 15 residues long. This TCR was sampled from a man in his forties or fifties in good health and CMV-seropositive. Sequenced material: PBMCs. This chain connects TRBV6-5 to TRBJ1-2; D gene ambiguous. The CDR3, as DNA: TGTGCCAGCACCCCAGGCGGGCGGATGGACTATGGCTACACCTTC. Amino acid sequence: CASTPGGRMDYGYTF.